This T cell receptor (beta chain) is from a study of OX40 agonist ivuxolimab in advanced cancers. About the research overall: Partial responses, seen in three patients, involved one hepatocellular carcinoma and two cutaneous melanomas. Findings and caveats of the study: Low normalized clonal expansion also occurred in some nonresponding patients.

The table came from immunoSEQ multiplex PCR; TCRdb's copy has only in-frame clones and leaves some out. The sample yields some 75,000 clones, 65% to 90% seen once. Concerning this clone itself: The antigen is undetermined.

This CDR3 is built from 13 residues. Germline V lookup: CDR1 SQVTM, CDR2 ANQGSEA. The V and J ends lost 6 bases and 3 bases respectively, with 14 bases between them. Sampling of blood occurred at baseline, cycle 4 day 1, and cycle 7 day 1. Source: CD4+ or CD8+ T cells sorted from blood, taken in a trial of the OX40 agonist ivuxolimab. The V call is TRBV29-1, the J call TRBJ1-1; D gene ambiguous. This sequence originates from an adult with an advanced solid tumor such as melanoma, head and neck, liver or kidney cancer. The CDR3 DNA reads as TGCAGCGTCCCCGGGTTCGGCCACACTGAAGCTTTCTTT. Translation gives CSVPGFGHTEAFF. Combining the CDR3 with reference TRBV29-1 and TRBJ1-1 gives the whole variable domain SAVISQKPSRDICQRGTSLTIQCQVDSQVTMMFWYRQQPGQSLTLIATANQGSEATYESGFVIDKFPISRPNLTFSTLTVSNMSPEDSSIYLCSVPGFGHTEAFFGQGTRLTVV.